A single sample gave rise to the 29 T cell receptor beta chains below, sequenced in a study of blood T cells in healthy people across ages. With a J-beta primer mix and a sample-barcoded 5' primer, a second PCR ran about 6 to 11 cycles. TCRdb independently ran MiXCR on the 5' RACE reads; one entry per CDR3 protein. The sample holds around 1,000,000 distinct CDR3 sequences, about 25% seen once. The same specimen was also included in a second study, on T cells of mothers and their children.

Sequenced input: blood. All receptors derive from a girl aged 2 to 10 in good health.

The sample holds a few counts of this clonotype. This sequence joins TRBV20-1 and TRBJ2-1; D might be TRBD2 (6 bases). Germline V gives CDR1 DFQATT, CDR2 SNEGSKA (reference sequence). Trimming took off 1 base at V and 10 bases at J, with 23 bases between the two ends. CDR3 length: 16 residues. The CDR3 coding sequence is TGCAGTGCTAGAGTTACCCCTCGGGAGTTGGTGACAGAGCAGTTCTTC. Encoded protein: CSARVTPRELVTEQFF.

The DNA for the CDR3 is TGTGCCATCTCCGCAGCGGGAGAAGTCTACGAGCAGTACTTC. It is translated as CAISAAGEVYEQYF. The chain carries TRBV10-3 and TRBJ2-7, with 8 bases matching TRBD2. Germline V lookup: CDR1 ENHRY, CDR2 SYGVKD. The CDR3 covers 14 residues. With 8 bases clipped from V and 3 bases from J, the junction kept 9 bases outside the gene matches.

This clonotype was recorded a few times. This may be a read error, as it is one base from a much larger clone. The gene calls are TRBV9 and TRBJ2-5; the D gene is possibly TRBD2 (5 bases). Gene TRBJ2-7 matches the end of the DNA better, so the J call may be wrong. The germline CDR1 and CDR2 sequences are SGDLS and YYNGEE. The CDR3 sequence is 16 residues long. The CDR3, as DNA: TGTGCCAGCAGCGTATCGGCTAGCCCCACACTCTACGAGCAGTACTTC. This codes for CASSVSASPTLYEQYF.

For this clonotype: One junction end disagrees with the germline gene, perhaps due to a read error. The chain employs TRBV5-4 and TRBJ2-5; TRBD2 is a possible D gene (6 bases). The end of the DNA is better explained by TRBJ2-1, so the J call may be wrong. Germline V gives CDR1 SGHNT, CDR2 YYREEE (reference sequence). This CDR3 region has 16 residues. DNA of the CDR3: TGTGCCAGCAGCTTGGCTGTTCCCGCGGGGAACAATGGGCAGTTCTTC. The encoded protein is CASSLAVPAGNNGQFF.

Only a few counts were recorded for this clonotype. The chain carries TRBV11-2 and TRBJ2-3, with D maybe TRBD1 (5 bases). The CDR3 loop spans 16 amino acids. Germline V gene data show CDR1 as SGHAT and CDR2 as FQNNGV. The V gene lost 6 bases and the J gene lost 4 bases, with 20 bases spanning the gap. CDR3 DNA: TGTGCCAGCAGTCACGAGGTACCCCAGGGATCAGATACGCAGTATTTT. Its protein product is CASSHEVPQGSDTQYF.

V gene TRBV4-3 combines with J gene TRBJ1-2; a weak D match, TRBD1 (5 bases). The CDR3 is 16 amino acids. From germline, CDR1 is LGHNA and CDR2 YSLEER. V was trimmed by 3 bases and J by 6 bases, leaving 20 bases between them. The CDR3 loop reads CASSHIGRVELDGYTF. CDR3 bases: TGCGCCAGCAGCCACATAGGCAGGGTGGAACTGGATGGCTACACCTTC.

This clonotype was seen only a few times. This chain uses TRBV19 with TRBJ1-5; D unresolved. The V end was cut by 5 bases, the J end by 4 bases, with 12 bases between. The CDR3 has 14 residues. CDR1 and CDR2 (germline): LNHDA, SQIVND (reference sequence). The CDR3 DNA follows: TGTGCCAGTAGTGACTTTACGGCAAATCAGCCCCAGCATTTT. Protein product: CASSDFTANQPQHF.

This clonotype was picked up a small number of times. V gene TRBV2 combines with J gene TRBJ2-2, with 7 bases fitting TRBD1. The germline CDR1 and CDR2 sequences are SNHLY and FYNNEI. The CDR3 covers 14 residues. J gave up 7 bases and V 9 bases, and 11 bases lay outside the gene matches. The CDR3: CASLPGTVGGELFF. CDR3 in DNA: TGTGCCAGTCTCCCTGGGACAGTCGGCGGGGAGCTGTTTTTT. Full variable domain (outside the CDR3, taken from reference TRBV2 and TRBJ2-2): EPEVTQTPSHQVTQMGQEVILRCVPISNHLYFYWYRQILGQKVEFLVSFYNNEISEKSEIFDDQFSVERPDGSNFTLKIRSTKLEDSAMYFCASLPGTVGGELFFGEGSRLTVL.

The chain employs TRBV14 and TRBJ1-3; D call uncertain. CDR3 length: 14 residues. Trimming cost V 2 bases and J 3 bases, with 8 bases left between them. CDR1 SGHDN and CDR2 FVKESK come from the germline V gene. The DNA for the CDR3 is TGTGCCAGCAGCCAACAGACTCATGGAAACACCATATATTTT. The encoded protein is CASSQQTHGNTIYF. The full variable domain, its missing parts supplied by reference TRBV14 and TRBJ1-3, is EAGVTQFPSHSVIEKGQTVTLRCDPISGHDNLYWYRRVMGKEIKFLLHFVKESKQDESGMPNNRFLAERTGGTYSTLKVQPAELEDSGVYFCASSQQTHGNTIYFGEGSWLTVV.

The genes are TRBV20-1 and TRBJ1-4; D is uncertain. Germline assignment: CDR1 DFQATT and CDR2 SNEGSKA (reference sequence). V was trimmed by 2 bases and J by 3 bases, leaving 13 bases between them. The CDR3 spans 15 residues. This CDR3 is CSARLPGPPNEKLFF. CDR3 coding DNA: TGCAGTGCTAGATTACCAGGACCTCCTAATGAAAAACTGTTTTTT.

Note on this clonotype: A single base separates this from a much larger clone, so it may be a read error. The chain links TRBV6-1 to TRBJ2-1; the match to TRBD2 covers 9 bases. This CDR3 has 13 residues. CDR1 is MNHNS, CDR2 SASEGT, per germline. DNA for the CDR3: TGTGTCAGCAGCCGACTAGCGGACAATGAGCAGTTCTTC. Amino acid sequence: CVSSRLADNEQFF.

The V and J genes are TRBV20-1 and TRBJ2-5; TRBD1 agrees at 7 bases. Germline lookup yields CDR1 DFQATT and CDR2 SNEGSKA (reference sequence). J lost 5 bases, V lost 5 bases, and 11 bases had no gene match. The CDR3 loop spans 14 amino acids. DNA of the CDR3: TGCAGTGCTTTCTTGGACAGGCCCACCGAGACCCAGTACTTC. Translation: CSAFLDRPTETQYF.

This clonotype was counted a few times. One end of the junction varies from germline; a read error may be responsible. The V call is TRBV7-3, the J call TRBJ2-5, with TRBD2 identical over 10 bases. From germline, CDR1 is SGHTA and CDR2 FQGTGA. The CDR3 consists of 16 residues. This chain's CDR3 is CASNFSGGRTYNEQSF. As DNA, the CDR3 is TGTGCCAGCAACTTTAGCGGGGGGAGGACCTACAATGAGCAGTCCTTC.

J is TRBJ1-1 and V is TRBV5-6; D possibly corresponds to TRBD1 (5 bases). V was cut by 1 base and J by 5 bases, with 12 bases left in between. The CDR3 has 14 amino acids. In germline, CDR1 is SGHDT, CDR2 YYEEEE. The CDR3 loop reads CASSLIGAGTEAFF. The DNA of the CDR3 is TGTGCCAGCAGCTTGATAGGGGCAGGGACTGAAGCTTTCTTT.

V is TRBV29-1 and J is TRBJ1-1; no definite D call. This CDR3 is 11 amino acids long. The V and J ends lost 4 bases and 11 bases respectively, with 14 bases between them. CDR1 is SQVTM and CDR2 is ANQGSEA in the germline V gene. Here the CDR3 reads CSVVYVISAFF. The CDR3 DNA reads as TGCAGCGTTGTTTACGTCATCTCGGCTTTCTTT.

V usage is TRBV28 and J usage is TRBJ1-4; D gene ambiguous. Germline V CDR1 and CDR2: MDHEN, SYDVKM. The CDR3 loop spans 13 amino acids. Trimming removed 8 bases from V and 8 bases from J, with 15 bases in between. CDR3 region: CASGRGLGEKLFF. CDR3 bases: TGTGCCAGCGGCCGAGGGCTCGGCGAAAAACTGTTTTTT.

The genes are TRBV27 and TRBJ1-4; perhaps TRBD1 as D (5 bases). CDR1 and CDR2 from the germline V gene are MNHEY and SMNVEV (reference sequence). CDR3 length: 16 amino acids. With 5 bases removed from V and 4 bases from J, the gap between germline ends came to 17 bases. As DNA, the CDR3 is TGTGCCAGCAGTGACTACGGGGCGGGATATAATGAAAAACTGTTTTTT. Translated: CASSDYGAGYNEKLFF.

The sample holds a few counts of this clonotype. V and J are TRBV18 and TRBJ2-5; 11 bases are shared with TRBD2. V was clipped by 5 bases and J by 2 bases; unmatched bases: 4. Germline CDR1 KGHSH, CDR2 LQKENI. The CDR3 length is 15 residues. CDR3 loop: CASSSRLAGQETQYF. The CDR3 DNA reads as TGTGCCAGCTCATCCAGACTAGCGGGGCAAGAGACCCAGTACTTC.

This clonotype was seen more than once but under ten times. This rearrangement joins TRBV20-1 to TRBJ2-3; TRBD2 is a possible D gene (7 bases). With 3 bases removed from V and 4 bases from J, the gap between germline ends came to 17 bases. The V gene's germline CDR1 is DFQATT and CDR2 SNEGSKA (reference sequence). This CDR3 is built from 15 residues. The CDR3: CSASPREGGSDTQYF. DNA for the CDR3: TGCAGTGCTAGCCCGAGGGAGGGGGGCTCAGATACGCAGTATTTT.

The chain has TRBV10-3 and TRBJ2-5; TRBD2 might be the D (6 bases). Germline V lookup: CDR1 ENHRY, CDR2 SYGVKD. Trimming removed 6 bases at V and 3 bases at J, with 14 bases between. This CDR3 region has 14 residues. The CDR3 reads CAIRSSWREETQYF. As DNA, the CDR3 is TGTGCCATCAGATCAAGCTGGAGGGAAGAGACCCAGTACTTC.

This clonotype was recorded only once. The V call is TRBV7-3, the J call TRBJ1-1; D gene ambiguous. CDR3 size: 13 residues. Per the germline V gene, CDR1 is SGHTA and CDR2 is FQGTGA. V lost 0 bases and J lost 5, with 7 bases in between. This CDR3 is CASSLTSETEAFF. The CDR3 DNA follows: TGTGCCAGCAGCTTAACTTCGGAAACTGAAGCTTTCTTT.

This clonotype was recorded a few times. The CDR3 DNA is TGTGCCGGCCGACGCGGGGGATCTGAAAAACTGTTTTTT. Translated, it gives CAGRRGGSEKLFF. V and J are TRBV6-2 or TRBV6-3 and TRBJ1-4, with a tentative D call TRBD1 (5 bases). V gave up 11 bases and J gave up 7 bases, with 17 bases separating them. CDR1 is MNHEY, CDR2 SVGEGT, per germline. The CDR3 extends over 13 amino acids.

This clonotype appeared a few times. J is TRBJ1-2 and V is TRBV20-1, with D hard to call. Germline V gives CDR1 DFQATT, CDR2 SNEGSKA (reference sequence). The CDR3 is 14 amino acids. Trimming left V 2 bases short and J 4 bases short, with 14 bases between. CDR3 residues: CSARHRSSLYGYTF. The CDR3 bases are TGCAGTGCTAGACACAGATCCTCCCTCTATGGCTACACCTTC.

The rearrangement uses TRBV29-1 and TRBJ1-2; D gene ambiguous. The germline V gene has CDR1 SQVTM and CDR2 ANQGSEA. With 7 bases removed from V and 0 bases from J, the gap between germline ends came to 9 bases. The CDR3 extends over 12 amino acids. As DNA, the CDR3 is TGCAGCGAATCGGAAGCTAACTATGGCTACACCTTC. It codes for CSESEANYGYTF. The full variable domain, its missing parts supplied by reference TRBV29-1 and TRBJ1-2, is SAVISQKPSRDICQRGTSLTIQCQVDSQVTMMFWYRQQPGQSLTLIATANQGSEATYESGFVIDKFPISRPNLTFSTLTVSNMSPEDSSIYLCSESEANYGYTFGSGTRLTVV.

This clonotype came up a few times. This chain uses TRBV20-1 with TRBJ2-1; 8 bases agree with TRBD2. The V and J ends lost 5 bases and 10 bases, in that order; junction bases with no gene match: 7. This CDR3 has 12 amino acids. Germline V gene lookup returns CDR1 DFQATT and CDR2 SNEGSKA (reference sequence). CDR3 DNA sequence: TGCAGTGCTTCCTATAGCGGGATGGAGCAGTTCTTC. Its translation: CSASYSGMEQFF.

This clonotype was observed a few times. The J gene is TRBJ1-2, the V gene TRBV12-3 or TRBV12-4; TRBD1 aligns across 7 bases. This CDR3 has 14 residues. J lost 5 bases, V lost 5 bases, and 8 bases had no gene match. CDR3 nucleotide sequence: TGTGCCAGCAGTACCGGGGACAGTCAGTATGGCTACACCTTC. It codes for CASSTGDSQYGYTF.

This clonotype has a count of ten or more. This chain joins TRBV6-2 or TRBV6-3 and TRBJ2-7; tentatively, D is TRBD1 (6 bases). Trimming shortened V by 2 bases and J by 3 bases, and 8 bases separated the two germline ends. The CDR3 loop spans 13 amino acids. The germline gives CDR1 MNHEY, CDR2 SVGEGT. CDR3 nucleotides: TGTGCCAGCAGTTACCGGGACAACTACGAGCAGTACTTC. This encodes CASSYRDNYEQYF.

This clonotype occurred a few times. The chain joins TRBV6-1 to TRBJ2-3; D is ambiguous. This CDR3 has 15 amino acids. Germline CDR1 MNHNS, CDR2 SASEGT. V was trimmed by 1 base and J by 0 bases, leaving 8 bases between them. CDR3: CASSEGAGSTDTQYF. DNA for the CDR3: TGTGCCAGCAGTGAAGGGGCAGGAAGCACAGATACGCAGTATTTT.

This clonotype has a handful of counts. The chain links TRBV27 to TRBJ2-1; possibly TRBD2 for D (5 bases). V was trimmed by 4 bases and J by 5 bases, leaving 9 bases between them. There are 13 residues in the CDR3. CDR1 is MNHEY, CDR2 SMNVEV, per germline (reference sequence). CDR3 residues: CASSYASNNEQFF. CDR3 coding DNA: TGTGCCAGCAGTTACGCTAGCAACAATGAGCAGTTCTTC.